This record covers a single T cell receptor (beta chain). Its antigen is as yet unknown. The data originate from a study of T cell responses to AZD1222 COVID-19 vaccine. The CDR3 runs 15 residues. With 6 bases clipped from V and 2 bases from J, the junction kept 3 bases outside the gene matches. Germline-derived CDR1 and CDR2 are MNHEY and SMNVEV (reference sequence). General study findings and limits: Among those given AZD1222, only five or six were seropositive at baseline. Regions left unmutated in variants are reportedly the target of nearly half of spike-specific TCRs. Recipients of two AZD1222 doses showed rising Spike-specific TCR breadth and depth.

TCRdb's copy holds only in-frame clones and misses some; the assay was immunoSEQ multiplex PCR. The repertoire holds about 150,000 clones, with 80% to 95% as singletons. The sequenced sample was peripheral blood, obtained 28 days after the second AZD1222 dose. The TCR was taken from an adult who received the AZD1222 COVID-19 vaccine. The V call is TRBV27, the J call TRBJ2-7, with 14 bases identical to TRBD2. CDR3 bases: TGTGCCAGCAGCTGGGGACTAGCGGGGGCCTACGAGCAGTACTTC. It yields the protein CASSWGLAGAYEQYF.